The next 21 T cell receptor beta chains were all read from a single sample in a study of T cells in Graves' hyperthyroidism and ophthalmopathy. The investigators amplified TCR beta CDR3 regions from RNA transcripts. The HTBI primer set served for first-round RT-PCR of the TCR CDR3. Via MiXCR, TCRdb re-called the multiplex PCR reads, giving one row per CDR3 protein. The sample gives approximately 710,000 distinct CDR3 sequences, roughly 17% of which show up once; 15% to 19% is in the top ten. Specimen: blood. These receptors all stem from a man in his fifties or sixties with Graves' hyperthyroidism.

This rearrangement joins TRBV5-1 to TRBJ1-5; D unclear. Germline CDR1 is SGHRS and CDR2 is YFSETQ. The CDR3 totals 13 residues. The V gene lost 4 bases and the J gene lost 3 bases, with 8 bases spanning the gap. CDR3: CASSADDNQPQHF. CDR3 nucleotide sequence: TGCGCCAGCAGCGCGGACGACAATCAGCCCCAGCATTTT.

Remarks on this clonotype: Germline is not matched at one junction end, which may reflect a read error. This chain joins TRBV5-6 and TRBJ1-2, with D unclear. This CDR3 has 15 residues. CDR1 and CDR2 from the germline V gene are SGHDT and YYEEEE. The CDR3 protein is CASSVWQAIGFGYIF. The CDR3 DNA is TGTGCCAGCAGCGTATGGCAGGCCATCGGTTTTGGCTACATCTTC.

This clonotype was found a few times. This chain connects TRBV6-1 to TRBJ1-2; 7 bases align to TRBD1. With 9 bases clipped from V and 3 bases from J, the junction kept 25 bases outside the gene matches. CDR1 MNHNS and CDR2 SASEGT come from the germline V gene. This CDR3 is 19 amino acids long. CDR3 loop: CASTDRSPLRRNYDYGYTF. In DNA, the CDR3 is TGTGCCAGTACGGACAGGAGCCCCTTGCGTCGAAACTATGACTATGGCTACACCTTC.

This rearrangement joins TRBV6-5 to TRBJ2-2; D remains ambiguous. Germline assignment: CDR1 MNHEY and CDR2 SVGAGI. CDR3 length: 14 residues. The ends were cut back, 0 bases at V and 6 bases at J, with 8 bases in the middle. CDR3 in DNA: TGTGCCAGCAGTTACTCGGCAACATCCGGGGAGCTGTTTTTT. This translates into CASSYSATSGELFF.

This chain links TRBV20-1 with TRBJ2-1, with 10 nucleotides matching TRBD1. CDR1 and CDR2 (germline): DFQATT, SNEGSKA (reference sequence). With V trimmed by 6 bases and J by 4 bases, 12 bases remained unmatched. The CDR3 contains 16 residues. CDR3 nucleotide sequence: TGCAGTGCGATTATGTCGGGGACAGGGGCGTACAATGAGCAGTTCTTC. This codes for CSAIMSGTGAYNEQFF.

This clonotype was seen at least ten times. The chain combines TRBV3-1 with TRBJ1-5; D is undetermined. V was trimmed by 1 base and J by 7 bases, leaving 11 bases between them. CDR1 and CDR2 (germline): LGHDT, YNNKEL (reference sequence). The CDR3 has 14 amino acids. CDR3 loop: CASSQVSVEQPQHF. In nucleotides, the CDR3 is TGTGCCAGCAGCCAAGTTTCGGTAGAGCAGCCCCAGCATTTT.

The chain is built from TRBV30 and TRBJ1-3; 7 positions match TRBD1. This CDR3 region has 15 residues. Per the germline V gene, CDR1 is GTSNPN and CDR2 is SVGIG (reference sequence). The ends lost 5 bases at V and 0 bases at J; junction bases unmatched: 7. The CDR3 bases are TGTGCCTGGCGAAAGGACAGGCTCTCTGGAAACACCATATATTTT. Translated: CAWRKDRLSGNTIYF.

At least ten counts were recorded for this clonotype. This chain joins TRBV11-1 and TRBJ1-2, with D tentatively TRBD1 (6 bases). The CDR3 consists of 13 residues. Trimming took off 3 bases at V and 4 bases at J, with 9 bases between the two ends. Germline values: CDR1 SGHAT, CDR2 FQDESV (reference sequence). The CDR3 loop is CASSFKGGYGYTF. The CDR3 DNA sequence: TGTGCCAGCAGCTTCAAGGGGGGCTATGGCTACACCTTC.

As to this clonotype: A read error may produce the germline difference seen at one junction end. The chain has TRBV5-6 and TRBJ1-2, with a possible D match to TRBD1 (5 bases). This CDR3 comprises 15 residues. Germline V CDR1 and CDR2: SGHDT, YYEEEE. In DNA, the CDR3 is TGTGCCGGCAGCCCGCTTGAAGGGGAAGGCTATGGCTACACCTTC. This gives the protein CAGSPLEGEGYGYTF.

In this sample, this clonotype turned up many times. The chain uses TRBV27 and TRBJ2-1, with TRBD2 matching over 7 bases. V trimming: 6 bases; J trimming: 8 bases; junction bases outside the gene matches: 13. This CDR3 region has 15 residues. Germline values: CDR1 MNHEY, CDR2 SMNVEV (reference sequence). CDR3 sequence reads: CASSRLGGRAHEQFF. The CDR3 DNA is TGTGCCAGCAGCCGTCTGGGCGGGAGAGCCCATGAGCAGTTCTTC.

This chain links TRBV5-1 with TRBJ2-1, with D perhaps given as TRBD1 or TRBD2 (5 bases each). The CDR3 totals 15 residues. Per the germline V gene, CDR1 is SGHRS and CDR2 is YFSETQ. The ends were cut back, 1 base at V and 6 bases at J, with 14 bases in the middle. CDR3 nucleotides: TGCGCCAGCAGCTTGAGAGGACTCAGGGCCAATGAGCAGTTCTTC. Amino acid sequence: CASSLRGLRANEQFF.

Remarks on this clonotype: Possible read error: a much larger clone is one base away. This chain links TRBV7-2 with TRBJ2-7; D perhaps matches TRBD2 (5 bases). Germline loops: CDR1 SGHTA, CDR2 FQGNSA. This CDR3 spans 16 amino acids. V lost 1 base and J lost 4, with 17 bases in between. Written as DNA, the CDR3 is TGTGCCAGCAGCTTAGTAGCCGGTCTAGCCAGATACGAGCAGTACTTC. Residues: CASSLVAGLARYEQYF.

This clonotype showed up many times. The rearrangement joins TRBV28 to TRBJ2-7, with a possible D match to TRBD1 (7 bases). Trimming removed 2 bases from V and 7 bases from J, with 12 bases in between. Germline assignment: CDR1 MDHEN and CDR2 SYDVKM. The CDR3 has 13 amino acids. CDR3 in DNA: TGTGCCAGCAGTTTAGCGGGACAGTTGGAGCAGTACTTC. Translated: CASSLAGQLEQYF. Full variable domain (outside the CDR3, taken from reference TRBV28 and TRBJ2-7): DVKVTQSSRYLVKRTGEKVFLECVQDMDHENMFWYRQDPGLGLRLIYFSYDVKMKEKGDIPEGYSVSREKKERFSLILESASTNQTSMYLCASSLAGQLEQYFGPGTRLTVT.

Ten or more counts support this clonotype. The chain is built from TRBV24-1 and TRBJ2-7; 11 bases agree with TRBD2. V trimming: 4 bases; J trimming: 5 bases; junction bases outside the gene matches: 18. The CDR3 is made up of 19 amino acids. Germline values: CDR1 KGHDR, CDR2 SFDVKD. The CDR3: CATSDAGLAGQGVPHEQYF. The CDR3 region has the DNA TGTGCCACCAGTGACGCCGGACTAGCGGGCCAGGGAGTCCCCCACGAGCAGTACTTC.

This clonotype was counted only a few times. The genes are TRBV12-3 or TRBV12-4 and TRBJ2-6, with TRBD1 identical over 10 bases. The V and J ends lost 4 bases and 0 bases, in that order; junction bases with no gene match: 3. CDR3 size: 17 residues. The CDR3 nucleotides read TGTGCCAGCAGTTCGACAGGGGGCGCCTCTGGGGCCAACGTCCTGACTTTC. It yields the protein CASSSTGGASGANVLTF.

This clonotype appeared many times. This chain uses TRBV10-1 with TRBJ2-7; the D call may be TRBD1 or TRBD2 (5 bases each). This CDR3 spans 13 amino acids. Per germline, CDR1 WNHNN and CDR2 SYGVQD (reference sequence). V shed 10 bases and J shed 0 bases, with 13 bases lying between them. CDR3 DNA: TGCGCCACCTCCGGGACCTTCTCCTACGAGCAGTACTTC. Its translation: CATSGTFSYEQYF.

This clonotype has a count of ten or more. The chain employs TRBV30 and TRBJ2-1; 16 nucleotides agree with TRBD2. The CDR3 consists of 16 residues. Trimming took 1 base from V and 8 from J; bases not matched to a gene: 5. CDR1 and CDR2 from the germline V gene are GTSNPN and SVGIG (reference sequence). Here the CDR3 reads CAWSGGTSGRAYEQFF. The CDR3 DNA is TGTGCCTGGAGTGGGGGGACTAGCGGGAGGGCCTATGAGCAGTTCTTC.

This clonotype was found once. J is TRBJ1-4 and V is TRBV7-8; D ambiguous. In germline, CDR1 is SGHVS, CDR2 FQNEAQ. The CDR3 totals 15 residues. V gave up 5 bases and J gave up 4 bases, with 14 bases separating them. CDR3 coding DNA: TGTGCCAGCAGCCTCGGCCGGGTGGGTAATGAAAAACTGTTTTTT. Amino acids: CASSLGRVGNEKLFF.

This clonotype was observed at least ten times. DNA for the CDR3: TGTGCCAGCAGCCCTCAACGTAGGAATGAGCAGTTCTTC. Residues: CASSPQRRNEQFF. The chain joins TRBV13 to TRBJ2-1; no reliable D call. CDR1 is PRHDT and CDR2 is FYEKMQ in the germline V gene (reference sequence). Trimming left V 5 bases short and J 7 bases short, with 12 bases between. This CDR3 is 13 amino acids long.

This clonotype was seen more than once but under ten times. With a much larger clone just one base away, this may be a read error. CDR3 sequence: CASSCAGSYEQYF. CDR3 bases: TGTGCCAGCAGTTGCGCAGGGAGTTACGAGCAGTACTTC. The chain has TRBV6-5 and TRBJ2-7; the D gene could be TRBD1 or TRBD2 (5 bases each). Germline V gene sequence: CDR1 MNHEY, CDR2 SVGAGI. With 4 bases removed from V and 4 bases from J, the gap between germline ends came to 11 bases. This CDR3 spans 13 amino acids.

This clonotype was counted between two and nine times. The V gene is TRBV10-2, the J gene TRBJ1-1, with a tentative D call TRBD1 (5 bases). CDR1 and CDR2 (germline): WSHSY, SAAADI. Trimming removed 7 bases at V and 1 base at J, with 10 bases between. There are 13 residues in the CDR3. CDR3 sequence (DNA): TGCGCCAGCACAACGGGGGGGAACACTGAAGCTTTCTTT. This gives the protein CASTTGGNTEAFF.